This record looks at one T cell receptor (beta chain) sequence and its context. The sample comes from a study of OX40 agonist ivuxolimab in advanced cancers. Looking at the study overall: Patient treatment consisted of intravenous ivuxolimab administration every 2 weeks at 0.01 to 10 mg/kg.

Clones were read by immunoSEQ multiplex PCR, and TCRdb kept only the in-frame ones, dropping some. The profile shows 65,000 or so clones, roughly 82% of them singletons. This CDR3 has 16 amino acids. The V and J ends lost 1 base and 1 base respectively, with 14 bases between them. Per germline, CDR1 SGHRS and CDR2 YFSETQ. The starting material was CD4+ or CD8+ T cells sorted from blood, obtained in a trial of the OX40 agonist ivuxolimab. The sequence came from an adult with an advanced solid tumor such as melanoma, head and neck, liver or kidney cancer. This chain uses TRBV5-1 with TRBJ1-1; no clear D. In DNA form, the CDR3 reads TGCGCCAGCAGCTTGCCCGGGCCCGAGGGGAACACTGAAGCTTTCTTT. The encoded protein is CASSLPGPEGNTEAFF.